Shown below are 14 T cell receptor beta chains from a single sample sequenced in a study of blood T cells in healthy people across ages. A second 7 to 11 cycle PCR used barcoded and J-beta primers. TCRdb re-derived calls from the 5' RACE reads in MiXCR, one entry per CDR3 protein. The sample contains about 1.5 million distinct CDR3 sequences, around two fifths of which appear only once. The specimen sequenced was blood. The receptors derive from a woman under 30 in good health.

In its sample, this clonotype was seen a few times. The chain has TRBV27 and TRBJ2-1, with 8 bases aligning to TRBD2. The germline CDR1 and CDR2 sequences are MNHEY and SMNVEV (reference sequence). The CDR3 is 18 amino acids. V was pared by 1 base and J by 7 bases, with 15 bases of the junction left unmatched. CDR3 amino acids: CASSLFGSSGSSGNEQFF. CDR3 nucleotides: TGTGCCAGCAGTTTATTCGGGTCTAGCGGGTCGAGTGGGAATGAGCAGTTCTTC.

Only a few counts were recorded for this clonotype. The chain carries TRBV5-5 and TRBJ2-7; no reliable D call. V lost 4 bases, J lost 5 bases, and 16 bases lay in between. Looked up from germline, CDR1 is SGHKS and CDR2 is YYEKEE (reference sequence). The CDR3 spans 14 residues. CDR3 residues: CASSPSFQTHEQYF. CDR3 DNA sequence: TGTGCCAGCAGCCCCTCCTTCCAGACCCACGAGCAGTACTTC.

The chain combines TRBV7-9 with TRBJ1-4; TRBD1 agrees at 7 bases. The CDR3 runs 14 residues. After removal of 5 bases from V and 7 bases from J, the junction contained 7 bases not matched to a gene. Germline V gene sequence: CDR1 SEHNR, CDR2 FQNEAQ (reference sequence). The CDR3 DNA follows: TGTGCCAGCAGCCTTACAGGGGACGCTGAAAAACTGTTTTTT. Encoded protein: CASSLTGDAEKLFF.

In this sample, this clonotype turned up many times. This sequence joins TRBV5-1 and TRBJ2-3; 12 bases agree with TRBD2. Germline V gives CDR1 SGHRS, CDR2 YFSETQ. This CDR3 is built from 16 residues. The ends lost 4 bases at V and 3 bases at J; junction bases unmatched: 6. The CDR3 reads CASSPGLAGITDTQYF. The DNA of the CDR3 is TGCGCCAGCAGCCCTGGACTAGCGGGGATAACAGATACGCAGTATTTT.

Concerning this clonotype itself: At one boundary the junction diverges from the germline segment, which might be a read error. This chain uses TRBV10-3 with TRBJ1-2; TRBD1 is a possible D gene (6 bases). The CDR3 covers 14 residues. Germline V gene lookup returns CDR1 ENHRY and CDR2 SYGVKD. This CDR3 reads CAISEGQFNYGYAF. The CDR3 DNA is TGTGCCATCAGTGAGGGACAGTTTAACTATGGCTACGCCTTC.

In its sample, this clonotype was seen a few times. The chain carries TRBV12-3 or TRBV12-4 and TRBJ2-1; TRBD2 matches 10 bases. The V and J ends lost 5 bases and 0 bases, in that order; junction bases with no gene match: 10. The CDR3 covers 18 residues. The CDR3 here is CASSPLPPSGSSYNEQFF. The CDR3 bases are TGTGCCAGCAGTCCCCTCCCCCCTAGCGGGAGCTCCTACAATGAGCAGTTCTTC.

This clonotype came up many times. This chain joins TRBV12-3 or TRBV12-4 and TRBJ2-7; 14 bases are a match to TRBD2. With V trimmed by 8 bases and J by 4 bases, 4 bases remained unmatched. The CDR3 has 14 amino acids. The CDR3 DNA sequence: TGTGCCAGCCGCGGGACTAGCGGGGGTTACGAGCAGTACTTC. This translates into CASRGTSGGYEQYF.

The chain employs TRBV18 and TRBJ2-1; 9 nucleotides match TRBD1. The CDR3 has 15 amino acids. CDR1 is KGHSH and CDR2 is LQKENI in the germline V gene. With 1 base clipped from V and 4 bases from J, the junction kept 2 bases outside the gene matches. CDR3 sequence: CASSPLGTGYNEQFF. The CDR3, as DNA: TGTGCCAGCTCACCACTGGGGACAGGGTACAATGAGCAGTTCTTC.

The chain has TRBV5-1 and TRBJ2-2, with 12 bases matching TRBD2. Germline V gene lookup returns CDR1 SGHRS and CDR2 YFSETQ. J lost 1 base, V lost 4 bases, and 5 bases had no gene match. This CDR3 has 17 amino acids. CDR3 amino acids: CASSAGLAGMNTGELFF. DNA of the CDR3: TGCGCCAGCAGCGCCGGACTAGCGGGAATGAACACCGGGGAGCTGTTTTTT.

The V gene is TRBV12-3 or TRBV12-4, the J gene TRBJ2-7, with 8 bases that match TRBD2. J gave up 2 bases and V 3 bases, and 3 bases lay outside the gene matches. The CDR3 is made up of 14 amino acids. This CDR3 is CASSFGSGAYEQYF. For the CDR3, the DNA is TGTGCCAGCAGTTTTGGTAGCGGGGCCTACGAGCAGTACTTC.

The CDR3 nucleotides are TGTGCCAGCAGTTACAATTCGGGCGGGGGGCGTCCGTTCTTC. Protein: CASSYNSGGGRPFF. The gene calls are TRBV6-5 and TRBJ2-1; 8 bases agree with TRBD2. V shed 2 bases, J shed 15 bases, and the junction held 12 bases outside the gene matches. The germline V gene encodes CDR1 MNHEY and CDR2 SVGAGI. The CDR3 runs 14 residues.

The chain has TRBV15 and TRBJ2-3; 10 positions agree with TRBD2. This CDR3 is built from 14 residues. V shed 5 bases and J 7 bases; nucleotides not matched to a gene: 6. Germline V lookup: CDR1 LNHNV, CDR2 YYDKDF (reference sequence). CDR3 amino acids: CATSPTSGAHTQYF. The DNA of the CDR3 is TGTGCCACCAGCCCTACTAGCGGGGCACATACGCAGTATTTT.

The rearrangement joins TRBV30 to TRBJ2-4; D perhaps matches TRBD1 (6 bases). The J call may not be correct, given that the DNA end is closer to TRBJ2-7. Germline V CDR1 and CDR2: GTSNPN, SVGIG (reference sequence). This CDR3 is built from 14 residues. In DNA form, the CDR3 reads TGTGCCTGGAGTGCCGGGACAATCGGATACGAGCAGTACTTC. It translates to CAWSAGTIGYEQYF.

The chain couples TRBV2 to TRBJ2-7; possibly TRBD1 for D (6 bases). Trimming shortened V by 10 bases and J by 2 bases, and 18 bases separated the two germline ends. The CDR3 is 14 amino acids. Germline CDR1 and CDR2: SNHLY and FYNNEI. The CDR3 protein is CAIDGNRDTYEQYF. The CDR3 DNA is TGTGCCATCGACGGAAACAGGGATACCTACGAGCAGTACTTC. Looking up the rest from reference TRBV2 and TRBJ2-7 gives the full variable domain: EPEVTQTPSHQVTQMGQEVILRCVPISNHLYFYWYRQILGQKVEFLVSFYNNEISEKSEIFDDQFSVERPDGSNFTLKIRSTKLEDSAMYFCAIDGNRDTYEQYFGPGTRLTVT.